The 29 T cell receptor beta chains given below trace back to one sample, sequenced in a study of PD-1 blockade in classical Hodgkin lymphoma. The table came from immunoSEQ multiplex PCR; TCRdb's copy has only in-frame clones and leaves some out. The table includes tens of thousands of clones, roughly 87% detected once. Noted time point: cycle 4 day 1 (C4D1), after five to seven weeks of nivolumab. Every single patient, without exception, relapsed after autologous stem cell transplantation, and brentuximab vedotin exposure varied. The sequenced sample was peripheral blood mononuclear cells (PBMCs), obtained before the fourth cycle of nivolumab. All receptors come from a human donor with classical Hodgkin lymphoma.

This clone has just one count. The V call is TRBV9, the J call TRBJ1-1, with 8 bases identical to TRBD1. Losses at the gene ends were 4 bases for V and 0 bases for J; bases not matched to a gene: 5. Germline V gene data show CDR1 as SGDLS and CDR2 as YYNGEE. The CDR3 sequence is 15 residues long. CDR3 sequence: CASSRQGTVNTEAFF. As DNA, the CDR3 is TGTGCCAGCAGCCGACAGGGGACCGTGAACACTGAAGCTTTCTTT.

This clone was seen just once. This chain uses TRBV5-4 with TRBJ2-5; D ambiguous. V was pared by 5 bases and J by 5 bases, with 13 bases between. Germline values: CDR1 SGHNT, CDR2 YYREEE (reference sequence). There are 13 residues in the CDR3. CDR3 DNA sequence: TGTGCCAGCAGATGGTCCCAGTCGGAGACCCAGTACTTC. The encoded protein is CASRWSQSETQYF.

V gene TRBV18 combines with J gene TRBJ1-1; TRBD1 might be the D (6 bases). Germline V gene data show CDR1 as KGHSH and CDR2 as LQKENI. The CDR3 covers 18 residues. V lost 3 bases, J lost 1 base, and 21 bases lay in between. The CDR3 coding sequence is TGTGCCAGCTCACCGATACCCTTGGACAGTCCCACGAACACTGAAGCTTTCTTT. Protein: CASSPIPLDSPTNTEAFF.

The chain carries TRBV5-1 and TRBJ1-1, with D possibly TRBD1 on 5 matching bases. Trimming cost V 1 base and J 3 bases, with 10 bases left between them. This CDR3 is built from 14 residues. Germline V gene sequence: CDR1 SGHRS, CDR2 YFSETQ. For the CDR3, the DNA is TGCGCCAGCAGCTTGTGGTCGGGGGACACTGAAGCTTTCTTT. Protein product: CASSLWSGDTEAFF. Supplemented by reference TRBV5-1 and TRBJ1-1, the full variable domain reads KAGVTQTPRYLIKTRGQQVTLSCSPISGHRSVSWYQQTPGQGLQFLFEYFSETQRNKGNFPGRFSGRQFSNSRSEMNVSTLELGDSALYLCASSLWSGDTEAFFGQGTRLTVV.

J is TRBJ2-1 and V is TRBV7-3; D is perhaps TRBD1 (5 bases). The CDR3 has 16 amino acids. CDR1 and CDR2 (germline): SGHTA, FQGTGA. With 5 bases removed from V and 2 bases from J, the gap between germline ends came to 16 bases. The chain's CDR3 is CASSLRVRQPYNEQFF. CDR3 DNA sequence: TGTGCCAGCAGCCTTAGAGTTCGACAGCCCTACAATGAGCAGTTCTTC. Full variable domain (rest looked up from reference TRBV7-3 and TRBJ2-1): GAGVSQTPSNKVTEKGKYVELRCDPISGHTALYWYRQSLGQGPEFLIYFQGTGAADDSGLPNDRFFAVRPEGSVSTLKIQRTERGDSAVYLCASSLRVRQPYNEQFFGPGTRLTVL.

This chain connects TRBV27 to TRBJ2-1; perhaps D is TRBD1 or TRBD2 (5 bases each). This CDR3 is 14 amino acids long. Trimming removed 0 bases at V and 5 bases at J, with 8 bases between. Germline loops: CDR1 MNHEY, CDR2 SMNVEV (reference sequence). The CDR3 protein is CASSLSGTNNEQFF. CDR3 in DNA: TGTGCCAGCAGTTTATCGGGGACCAACAATGAGCAGTTCTTC.

V and J are TRBV7-2 and TRBJ2-3; D unclear. Per the germline V gene, CDR1 is SGHTA and CDR2 is FQGNSA. V was cut by 0 bases and J by 6 bases, with 7 bases left in between. The CDR3 covers 13 residues. The CDR3 spells CASSLARVDTQYF. The CDR3, as DNA: TGTGCCAGCAGCTTAGCACGCGTGGATACGCAGTATTTT.

The rearrangement links TRBV28 to TRBJ1-1; D possibly corresponds to TRBD1 (6 bases). Per germline, CDR1 MDHEN and CDR2 SYDVKM. The germline V and J ends were trimmed by 2 bases and 5 bases, with 21 bases remaining between them. The CDR3 loop spans 17 amino acids. Here the CDR3 DNA reads TGTGCCAGCAGTTTAAGGTTGGCAGGGGAATCGGGTACTGAAGCTTTCTTT. It codes for CASSLRLAGESGTEAFF.

The J gene is TRBJ2-1, the V gene TRBV28; perhaps D is TRBD1 or TRBD2 (5 bases each). Germline assignment: CDR1 MDHEN and CDR2 SYDVKM. CDR3 length equals 17 residues. V was clipped by 6 bases and J by 0 bases, with 18 bases between them. The CDR3 DNA reads as TGTGCCAGCAGACCCGAGAACTGGGGGAGCTCCTACAATGAGCAGTTCTTC. Translated: CASRPENWGSSYNEQFF.

V gene TRBV4-2 combines with J gene TRBJ2-5; D gene unclear. V lost 0 bases to trimming and J lost 4 bases, with 12 bases between them. CDR3 size: 15 residues. Germline V CDR1 and CDR2: LGHNA, YNFKEQ. The CDR3 DNA is TGTGCCAGCAGCCAAGAAGGGCCTGGACGAGAGACCCAGTACTTC. This codes for CASSQEGPGRETQYF.

The genes are TRBV11-2 and TRBJ2-1; 7 positions agree with TRBD1. Germline V gene sequence: CDR1 SGHAT, CDR2 FQNNGV. Trimming removed 7 bases from V and 5 bases from J; junction bases left unmatched: 5. The CDR3 has 13 residues. The chain's CDR3 is CASNRDRNNEQFF. The DNA of the CDR3 is TGTGCCAGCAACCGGGACAGAAACAATGAGCAGTTCTTC.

This clone was detected a few times. This chain links TRBV9 with TRBJ2-3, with TRBD1 matching over 10 bases. The germline V gene encodes CDR1 SGDLS and CDR2 YYNGEE. The CDR3 covers 16 residues. J gave up 2 bases and V 0 bases, and 3 bases lay outside the gene matches. DNA for the CDR3: TGTGCCAGCAGCGTAGAGGGACAGGGGAACACAGATACGCAGTATTTT. This sequence encodes CASSVEGQGNTDTQYF. Together with reference TRBV9 and TRBJ2-3, the CDR3 gives the full variable domain: DSGVTQTPKHLITATGQRVTLRCSPRSGDLSVYWYQQSLDQGLQFLIQYYNGEERAKGNILERFSAQQFPDLHSELNLSSLELGDSALYFCASSVEGQGNTDTQYFGPGTRLTVL.

The CDR3 here is CASSLVGTSGIETQYF. CDR3 nucleotides: TGCGCCAGCAGCTTGGTTGGGACTAGCGGGATAGAGACCCAGTACTTC. The chain has TRBV5-1 and TRBJ2-5; 13 bases are shared with TRBD2. Trimming took 0 bases from V and 4 from J; bases not matched to a gene: 3. Germline CDR1 reads SGHRS; CDR2 reads YFSETQ. This CDR3 comprises 16 residues.

This chain joins TRBV5-1 and TRBJ2-3; D is unclear. CDR1 and CDR2 from the germline V gene are SGHRS and YFSETQ. The CDR3 totals 13 residues. Trimming removed 4 bases from V and 2 bases from J, with 8 bases in between. CDR3 in DNA: TGCGCCAGCAGCGTTCCAGCCACAGATACGCAGTATTTT. Translated, it gives CASSVPATDTQYF.

The CDR3 DNA is TGTGCCTGGAGTGTAGGCCCTACAGGGGGCCGCAGCGACGAGCAGTACTTC. Its translation is CAWSVGPTGGRSDEQYF. The gene calls are TRBV30 and TRBJ2-7; 9 positions agree with TRBD1. J lost 5 bases, V lost 0 bases, and 14 bases had no gene match. CDR3 length: 17 residues. The germline CDR1 and CDR2 sequences are GTSNPN and SVGIG (reference sequence). Full variable domain (remainder filled in from reference TRBV30 and TRBJ2-7): SQTIHQWPATLVQPVGSPLSLECTVEGTSNPNLYWYRQAAGRGLQLLFYSVGIGQISSEVPQNLSASRPQDRQFILSSKKLLLSDSGFYLCAWSVGPTGGRSDEQYFGPGTRLTVT.

The chain has TRBV5-1 and TRBJ1-2, with D possibly matching TRBD1 (6 bases). The CDR3 has 15 residues. Germline V gives CDR1 SGHRS, CDR2 YFSETQ. Trimming removed 5 bases from V and 6 bases from J, with 20 bases in between. Here the CDR3 reads CASRSSLGGGDGYTF. The CDR3 DNA is TGCGCCAGCAGATCAAGTCTGGGGGGCGGGGATGGCTACACCTTC.

The chain couples TRBV6-1 to TRBJ2-3; 8 nucleotides line up with TRBD2. In germline, CDR1 is MNHNS, CDR2 SASEGT. Unmatched junction bases numbered 12, after V lost 1 base and J lost 0 bases. This CDR3 comprises 19 residues. CDR3 coding DNA: TGTGCCAGCAGTGAAGACGGGGGGGTCTTTACAACTAGCACAGATACGCAGTATTTT. The encoded protein is CASSEDGGVFTTSTDTQYF.

As for this clone: Distinct nucleotide sequences in the sample also encode this CDR3. The chain links TRBV5-1 to TRBJ2-5, with D perhaps being TRBD1 or TRBD2 (6 bases each). The CDR3 extends over 14 amino acids. CDR1 is SGHRS and CDR2 is YFSETQ in the germline V gene. The germline V and J ends were trimmed by 0 bases and 5 bases, with 11 bases remaining between them. The CDR3 protein is CASSLEGGRETQYF. The CDR3 bases are TGCGCCAGCAGCTTGGAAGGGGGGCGTGAGACCCAGTACTTC.

The chain has TRBV11-2 and TRBJ1-1; TRBD1 matches 10 bases. The CDR3 sequence is 14 residues long. Germline V CDR1 and CDR2: SGHAT, FQNNGV. The V and J ends lost 4 bases and 5 bases, in that order; junction bases with no gene match: 4. CDR3 sequence: CASSYGTGVTEAFF. DNA for the CDR3: TGTGCCAGCAGCTACGGGACAGGGGTAACTGAAGCTTTCTTT.

The chain recombines TRBV30 with TRBJ2-1; D uncertain. Germline V lookup: CDR1 GTSNPN, CDR2 SVGIG (reference sequence). The CDR3 is 13 amino acids. Deletions cut 3 bases from V and 0 bases from J, with 6 bases between. Here the CDR3 reads CAWRSSSYNEQFF. CDR3 bases: TGTGCCTGGAGGAGTAGCTCCTACAATGAGCAGTTCTTC.

This clone came up once. V usage is TRBV28 and J usage is TRBJ2-7, with D possibly being TRBD1 (5 bases). Germline V gene sequence: CDR1 MDHEN, CDR2 SYDVKM. Trimming stripped 4 bases from V and 3 bases from J, with 16 bases between. The CDR3 contains 15 residues. In DNA, the CDR3 is TGTGCCAGCAGTTGGGGCCCCCAGCTCTTCTACGAGCAGTACTTC. It translates to CASSWGPQLFYEQYF.

This clone came up once. The chain has TRBV5-1 and TRBJ1-2; D is undetermined. Trimming left V 1 base short and J 2 bases short, with 9 bases between. The CDR3 is 14 residues long. Looked up from germline, CDR1 is SGHRS and CDR2 is YFSETQ. Here the CDR3 DNA reads TGCGCCAGCAGCTTGTTTGCCGAAAACTATGGCTACACCTTC. It yields the protein CASSLFAENYGYTF.

This clone is a singleton in its sample. Other nucleotide sequences from this sample produce the same CDR3. The chain joins TRBV5-1 to TRBJ2-5; D uncertain. The ends were cut back, 4 bases at V and 5 bases at J, with 12 bases in the middle. The CDR3 is 13 residues long. Looked up from germline, CDR1 is SGHRS and CDR2 is YFSETQ. The CDR3 sequence: CASSPTGVETQYF. The CDR3 DNA reads as TGCGCCAGCAGCCCGACTGGGGTGGAGACCCAGTACTTC.

The chain joins TRBV6-5 to TRBJ1-4; 9 bases are shared with TRBD1. Looked up from germline, CDR1 is MNHEY and CDR2 is SVGAGI. V was pared by 6 bases and J by 14 bases, with 13 bases of the junction left unmatched. The CDR3 contains 14 residues. As DNA, the CDR3 is TGTGCCAGCAGACGAGACAGGGGGACTATGCGGCTGTTTTTT. Protein sequence: CASRRDRGTMRLFF.

This clone was counted only a few times. This sequence joins TRBV18 and TRBJ2-3; D uncertain. This CDR3 has 15 amino acids. V lost 6 bases to trimming and J lost 2 bases, with 15 bases between them. Germline V CDR1 and CDR2: KGHSH, LQKENI. The CDR3 DNA reads as TGTGCCAGCTCTCAACGTGGGCCCCCCACAGATACGCAGTATTTT. Protein product: CASSQRGPPTDTQYF.

The V call is TRBV7-9, the J call TRBJ1-5, with 10 bases matching TRBD1. V gave up 3 bases and J gave up 3 bases; unmatched junction bases: 2. Germline-derived CDR1 and CDR2 are SEHNR and FQNEAQ (reference sequence). The CDR3 runs 15 residues. CDR3 nucleotide sequence: TGTGCCAGCAGCTTGGGACAGGGGATCAATCAGCCCCAGCATTTT. It specifies CASSLGQGINQPQHF. Drawing the rest from reference TRBV7-9 and TRBJ1-5, the complete variable domain is DTGVSQNPRHKITKRGQNVTFRCDPISEHNRLYWYRQTLGQGPEFLTYFQNEAQLEKSRLLSDRFSAERPKGSFSTLEIQRTEQGDSAMYLCASSLGQGINQPQHFGDGTRLSIL.

This clone has a handful of counts. The chain carries TRBV18 and TRBJ1-6, with D perhaps TRBD1 (5 bases). Trimming stripped 2 bases from V and 0 bases from J, with 5 bases between. CDR1 is KGHSH, CDR2 LQKENI, per germline. This CDR3 has 15 amino acids. This chain's CDR3 is CASSPGGSYNSPLHF. CDR3 nucleotide sequence: TGTGCCAGCTCACCAGGGGGCTCCTATAATTCACCCCTCCACTTT.

In this sample, this clone turned up once. V usage is TRBV5-1 and J usage is TRBJ2-3; unclear D gene. The CDR3 extends over 13 amino acids. Germline values: CDR1 SGHRS, CDR2 YFSETQ. The V end lost 6 bases, the J end lost 1 base, and 9 bases lay between the germline ends. The CDR3 coding sequence is TGCGCCAGCACCATCCCGGGCACAGATACGCAGTATTTT. It specifies CASTIPGTDTQYF. Based on the CDR3 plus reference TRBV5-1 and TRBJ2-3, the full variable domain is KAGVTQTPRYLIKTRGQQVTLSCSPISGHRSVSWYQQTPGQGLQFLFEYFSETQRNKGNFPGRFSGRQFSNSRSEMNVSTLELGDSALYLCASTIPGTDTQYFGPGTRLTVL.

The chain combines TRBV28 with TRBJ2-7, with TRBD1 matching over 8 bases. V shed 4 bases and J 4 bases; nucleotides not matched to a gene: 6. The CDR3 is 14 residues long. Germline V CDR1 and CDR2: MDHEN, SYDVKM. CDR3 DNA sequence: TGTGCCAGCAGTTCGACAGGGGCCAGGTACGAGCAGTACTTC. Protein: CASSSTGARYEQYF.